A single count supports the clone carrying this T cell receptor (beta chain). Its specificity is unknown. With V trimmed by 8 bases and J by 7 bases, 7 bases remained unmatched. The CDR3 runs 14 residues. Germline-derived CDR1 and CDR2 are SGHTA and FQGTGA. Full-length variable regions came from constant-region reverse primers plus semi-nested Nested Universal Primer A PCR. MiXCR, run by TCRdb on the 5' RACE reads, gives a single entry per CDR3 protein. The sample records about 50,000 distinct CDR3 sequences, roughly 30% being singletons. Purified naive CD4+ T cells were depleted of CD25+ Tregs. Study-wide findings and caveats: Whole repertoires were not studied in the larger cohort, only one V-J beta rearrangement.

Material for sequencing was naive CD4+ T cells sorted from blood. Specified subset: naive CD4+ T cells, CD4+CD45RA+CD25-. The chain employs TRBV7-3 and TRBJ1-6; 8 positions agree with TRBD1. The sequence derives from a female donor with breast cancer. CDR3 DNA sequence: TGTGCCAGCGGCAAACAGGGGGTGAATTCACCCCTCCACTTT. Its translation is CASGKQGVNSPLHF. The full variable domain, with the rest looked up from reference TRBV7-3 and TRBJ1-6, is GAGVSQTPSNKVTEKGKYVELRCDPISGHTALYWYRQSLGQGPEFLIYFQGTGAADDSGLPNDRFFAVRPEGSVSTLKIQRTERGDSAVYLCASGKQGVNSPLHFGNGTRLTVT.